The entry below describes one T cell receptor beta chain. This specimen belongs to a study of patients and donors after allogeneic stem cell transplantation. This CDR3 contains 15 residues. The V end was cut by 1 base, the J end by 0 bases, with 10 bases between. TCRdb analysed the RT-PCR reads with MiXCR anew, one entry per CDR3 protein. The sample includes about a million distinct CDR3 sequences, 18% of them seen just once. The source material was blood, either unsorted or a sorted T cell fraction (not recorded which). The gene calls are TRBV12-3 or TRBV12-4 and TRBJ2-7; D might be TRBD1 (5 bases). The sequence came from a human donor who was either an allogeneic HSCT recipient or a stem cell or donor lymphocyte infusion donor (not recorded which). It is not recorded whose cells these are; they may come from a transplant donor. CDR3: CASSLGTRSSYEQYF. The CDR3 DNA is TGTGCCAGCAGTTTAGGGACAAGGAGCTCCTACGAGCAGTACTTC.